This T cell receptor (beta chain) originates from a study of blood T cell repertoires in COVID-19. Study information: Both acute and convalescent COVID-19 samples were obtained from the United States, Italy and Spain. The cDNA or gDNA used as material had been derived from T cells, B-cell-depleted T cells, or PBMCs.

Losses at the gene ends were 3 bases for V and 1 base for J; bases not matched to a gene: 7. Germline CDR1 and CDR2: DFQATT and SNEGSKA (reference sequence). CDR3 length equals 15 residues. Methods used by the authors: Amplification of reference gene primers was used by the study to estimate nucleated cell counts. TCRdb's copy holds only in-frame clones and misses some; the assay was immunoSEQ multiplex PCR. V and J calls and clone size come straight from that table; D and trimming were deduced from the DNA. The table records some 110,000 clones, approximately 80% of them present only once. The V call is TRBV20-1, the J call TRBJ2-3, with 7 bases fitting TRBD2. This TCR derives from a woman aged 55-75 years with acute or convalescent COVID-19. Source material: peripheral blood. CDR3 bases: TGCAGTGCTAGTAGCCTAGCGGACCGCACAGATACGCAGTATTTT. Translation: CSASSLADRTDTQYF.